Listed below are T cell receptor beta chains from one sample, sequenced in a study of blood T cell repertoires in COVID-19. TCRdb keeps only in-frame clones here, not all; method: immunoSEQ multiplex PCR. The sample has hundreds of thousands of clones, around 86% seen once. The sequenced material came from peripheral blood. The receptors were gathered from a human donor in a cohort sampled during active COVID-19. Each CDR3 is given with its conserved first and last residue. D genes are given only for firm matches.

CDR3 protein,J gene,V gene,D gene
CATSRETGGGYTF,TRBJ1-2,TRBV15,-
CASSQGPLAETQYF,TRBJ2-5,TRBV4-1,-
CASSLSRDYGYTF,TRBJ1-2,TRBV27,-
CASSIARGGETQYF,TRBJ2-5,TRBV19,-
CASSLRILAGTYQETQYF,TRBJ2-5,TRBV7-2,TRBD2
CATQGVTLTQYNEQFF,TRBJ2-1,TRBV19,-
CASSFLGYGTEAFF,TRBJ1-1,TRBV27,-
CASRELANTGELFF,TRBJ2-2,TRBV10-1,-
CSVDRGANYGYTF,TRBJ1-2,TRBV29-1,-
CASRPLGETSGRNEQFF,TRBJ2-1,TRBV7-9,TRBD2
CASRPGGGGEQFF,TRBJ2-1,TRBV23-1,TRBD2
CASSLLRHNTGELFF,TRBJ2-2,TRBV11-2,-
CASSQSPGQGPVNTEAFF,TRBJ1-1,TRBV5-1,TRBD1
CASSGQPNTEAFF,TRBJ1-1,TRBV5-1,-
CASSRTVWGTEAFF,TRBJ1-1,TRBV3-1/TRBV3-2,-
CASSRAGLAEQETQYF,TRBJ2-5,TRBV5-8,TRBD2
CASSQIAGVVGDTQYF,TRBJ2-3,TRBV3-1/TRBV3-2,TRBD2
CASRPTGRNEQYF,TRBJ2-7,TRBV19,-
CAWGLAGWIDYEQYF,TRBJ2-7,TRBV30,TRBD2
CASTGGAEETQYF,TRBJ2-5,TRBV5-6,TRBD2
CATSQTGGPNGPQHF,TRBJ1-5,TRBV24-1,TRBD1
CATESGTRIFNEQFF,TRBJ2-1,TRBV19,TRBD2
CASSRRRTTGETQYF,TRBJ2-5,TRBV3-1/TRBV3-2,-
CATSDSIGANKNIQYF,TRBJ2-4,TRBV24-1,-
CASRLDRNTEAFF,TRBJ1-1,TRBV4-1,TRBD1
CASSIAQGLGAYEQYF,TRBJ2-7,TRBV19,TRBD2
CASSQFSSGRSQNEQFF,TRBJ2-1,TRBV3-1/TRBV3-2,TRBD2
CSVTGNDGYTF,TRBJ1-2,TRBV20-1,-
CASSETWNTEAFF,TRBJ1-1,TRBV6-6,-
CASSYTGGPHGYTF,TRBJ1-2,TRBV6-6,-
CASKRGEDRGYTF,TRBJ1-2,TRBV27,-
CATSDAGTGDTGELFF,TRBJ2-2,TRBV24-1,TRBD1
CASSPQISGQGNGYTF,TRBJ1-2,TRBV9,TRBD1
CASSPEDWRRETQYF,TRBJ2-5,TRBV4-3,-
CATSGGSDSYNEQFF,TRBJ2-1,TRBV24-1,TRBD2
CASSLDWGRSQPQHF,TRBJ1-5,TRBV11-2,-
CAIRDSVISGNTIYF,TRBJ1-3,TRBV10-3,-
CAWSARQLYQILSSGANVLTF,TRBJ2-6,TRBV30,-
CASSLNFLSGADTQYF,TRBJ2-3,TRBV7-2,-
CASSLRTSGRYNEQFF,TRBJ2-1,TRBV7-9,TRBD2
CASSLAGEANYGYTF,TRBJ1-2,TRBV11-2,-